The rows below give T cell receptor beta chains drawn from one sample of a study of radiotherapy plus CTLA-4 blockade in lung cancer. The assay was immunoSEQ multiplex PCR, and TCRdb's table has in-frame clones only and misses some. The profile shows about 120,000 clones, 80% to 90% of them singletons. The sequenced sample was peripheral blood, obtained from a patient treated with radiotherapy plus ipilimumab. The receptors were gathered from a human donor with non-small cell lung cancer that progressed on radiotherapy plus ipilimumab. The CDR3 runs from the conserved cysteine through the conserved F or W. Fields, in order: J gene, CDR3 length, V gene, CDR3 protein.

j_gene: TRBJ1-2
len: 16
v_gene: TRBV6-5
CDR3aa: CASSYSISTGGAGYTF

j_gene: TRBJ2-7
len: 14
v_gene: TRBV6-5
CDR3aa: CASSYSPGADEQYF

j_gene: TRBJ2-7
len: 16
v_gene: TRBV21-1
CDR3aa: CASSNLHGTACYEQYF

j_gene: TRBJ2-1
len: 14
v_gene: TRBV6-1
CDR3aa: CASRTTGLFNEQFF

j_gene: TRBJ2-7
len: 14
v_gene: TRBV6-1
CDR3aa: CASRGTSASYEQYF

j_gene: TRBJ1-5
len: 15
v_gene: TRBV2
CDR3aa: CASTNTQGWYQPQHF

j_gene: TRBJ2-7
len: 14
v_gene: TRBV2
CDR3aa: CASSVTSGPREQYF

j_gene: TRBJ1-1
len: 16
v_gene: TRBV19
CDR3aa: CASSSPPGTMFTEAFF

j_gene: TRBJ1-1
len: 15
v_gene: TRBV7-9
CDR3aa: CASIGPGAGNTEAFF

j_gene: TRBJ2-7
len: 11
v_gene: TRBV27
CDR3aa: CASSDLGEQYF

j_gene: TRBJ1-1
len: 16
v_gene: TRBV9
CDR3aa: CASSVAGSPKWTEAFF

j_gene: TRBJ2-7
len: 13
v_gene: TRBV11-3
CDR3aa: CASSPSGSYEQYF

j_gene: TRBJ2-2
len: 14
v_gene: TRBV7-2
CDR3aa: CASSLGAGTGELFF

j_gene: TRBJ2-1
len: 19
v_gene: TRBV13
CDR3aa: CASSSLALLPGLTYNEQFF

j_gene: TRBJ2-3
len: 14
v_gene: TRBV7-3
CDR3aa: CASSSGEIGDTQYF

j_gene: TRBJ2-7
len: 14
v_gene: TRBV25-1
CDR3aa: CASSESGSLYEQYF

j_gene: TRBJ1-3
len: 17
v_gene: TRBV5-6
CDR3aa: CASSLCCGQVRVNTIYF

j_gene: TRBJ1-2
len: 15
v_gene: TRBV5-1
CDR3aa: CASSLGHPQNYGYTF

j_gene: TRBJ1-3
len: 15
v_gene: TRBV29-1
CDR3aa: CSAGLGRDSGNTIYF

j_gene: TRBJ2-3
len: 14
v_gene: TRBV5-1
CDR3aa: CASRGVGSTDTQYF

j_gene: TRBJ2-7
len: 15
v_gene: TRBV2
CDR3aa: CASSARLAAIGEQYF

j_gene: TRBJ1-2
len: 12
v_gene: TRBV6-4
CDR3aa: CASSDSRGGYTF

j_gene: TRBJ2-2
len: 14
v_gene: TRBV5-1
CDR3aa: CASSSLIATGELFF

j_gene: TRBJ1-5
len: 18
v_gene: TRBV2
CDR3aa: CASQTFRGGDYGNQPQHF

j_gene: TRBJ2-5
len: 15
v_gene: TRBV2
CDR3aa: CASSEGTGGFETQYF

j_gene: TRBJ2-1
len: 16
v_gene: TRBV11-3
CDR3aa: CASSLGLSGSQHEQFF

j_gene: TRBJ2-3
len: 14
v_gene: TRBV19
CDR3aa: CASSTGVGTDTQYF

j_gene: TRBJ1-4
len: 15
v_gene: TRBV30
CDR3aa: CAWSVKGQIGEKLFF

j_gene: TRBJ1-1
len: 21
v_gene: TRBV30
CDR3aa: CASTARISRKGRRTGGTEAFF

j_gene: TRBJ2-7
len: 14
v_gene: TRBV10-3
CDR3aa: CAIRLSGTTSEQYF

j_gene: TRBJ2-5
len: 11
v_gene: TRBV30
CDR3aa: CAWGSGETQYF

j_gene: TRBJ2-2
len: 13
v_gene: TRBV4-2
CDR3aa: CASSQDGPGELFF

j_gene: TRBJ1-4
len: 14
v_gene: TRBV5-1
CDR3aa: CASATGQSNEKLFF

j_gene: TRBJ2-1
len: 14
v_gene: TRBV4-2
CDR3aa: CASSQVLAGSRQFF

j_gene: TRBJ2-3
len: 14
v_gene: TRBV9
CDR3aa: CASSPGQGTDTQYF

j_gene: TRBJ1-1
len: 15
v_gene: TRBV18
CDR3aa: CASSPLPGINTEAFF

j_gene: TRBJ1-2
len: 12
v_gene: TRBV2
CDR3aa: CASSLINYGYTF

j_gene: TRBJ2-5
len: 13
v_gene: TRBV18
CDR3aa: CASSLELQETQYF

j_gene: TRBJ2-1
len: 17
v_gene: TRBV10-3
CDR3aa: CAISPSWTGSSYNEQFF

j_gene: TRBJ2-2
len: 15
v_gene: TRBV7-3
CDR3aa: CASSLLAGATGELFF

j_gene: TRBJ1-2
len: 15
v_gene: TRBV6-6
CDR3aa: CASSYPTDRDYGYTF

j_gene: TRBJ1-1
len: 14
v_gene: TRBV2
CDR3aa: CASSATGFNTEAFF

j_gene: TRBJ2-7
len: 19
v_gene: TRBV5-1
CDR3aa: CASSSGTSGRATHYYEQYF

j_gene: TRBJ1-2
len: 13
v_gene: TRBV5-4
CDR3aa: CASSPEWADGYTF

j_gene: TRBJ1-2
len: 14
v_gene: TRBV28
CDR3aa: CASSLAGPGYGYTF

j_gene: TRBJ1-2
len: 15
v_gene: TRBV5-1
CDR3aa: CASSQEGDRLYGYTF

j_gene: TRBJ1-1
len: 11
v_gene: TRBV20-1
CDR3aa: CSATPGVGLFF